This TCR beta chain was observed in a study of a mutant IDH1 vaccine in newly diagnosed glioma. Study background: Onset of vaccination occurred 4-6 weeks following radiotherapy alone, or with temozolomide cycles. Radiotherapy, temozolomide, or both had been given previously, and both were given to most.

Clones were read by immunoSEQ multiplex PCR, and TCRdb kept only the in-frame ones, dropping some. The profile shows around 78,000 clones, 85% of them singletons. As for this clone: Its matching antigen is unknown.

Trimming stripped 0 bases from V and 7 bases from J, with 9 bases between. CDR3 size: 13 residues. Germline CDR1 is MGHRA and CDR2 is YSYEKL. Time point denoted: week 23, last vaccination. The study gave 300 ug of mutant IDH1 20-mer peptide per vaccine dose, with topical imiquimod. The astrocytomas were IDH1-mutant, ATRX-negative, and WHO grade 3 or 4. General study findings and limits: Changes in the top peripheral T cell clonotypes seemingly had no bearing on pseudoprogression.

This chain connects TRBV4-1 to TRBJ1-1; no clear D gene. Sequencing used PBMCs, obtained from a glioma patient whose treatment included an IDH1 peptide vaccine. The receptor was isolated from a man aged 25-45 years with glioma. Some clones in this sample may be carry-over from other donors' samples. As DNA, the CDR3 is TGCGCCAGCAGCCAAGATTTGAACCGTGAAGCTTTCTTT. It yields the protein CASSQDLNREAFF.